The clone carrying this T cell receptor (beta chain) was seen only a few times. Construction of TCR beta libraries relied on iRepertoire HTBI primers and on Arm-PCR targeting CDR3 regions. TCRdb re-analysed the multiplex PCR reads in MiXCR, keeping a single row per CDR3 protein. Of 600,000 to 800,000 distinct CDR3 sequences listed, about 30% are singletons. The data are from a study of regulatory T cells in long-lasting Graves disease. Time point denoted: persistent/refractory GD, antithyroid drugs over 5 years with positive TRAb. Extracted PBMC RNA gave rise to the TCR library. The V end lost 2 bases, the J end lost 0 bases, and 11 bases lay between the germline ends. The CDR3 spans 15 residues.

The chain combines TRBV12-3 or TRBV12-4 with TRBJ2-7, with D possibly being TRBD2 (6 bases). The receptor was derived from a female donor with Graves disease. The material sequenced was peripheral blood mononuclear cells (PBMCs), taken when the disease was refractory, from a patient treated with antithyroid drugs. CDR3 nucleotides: TGTGCCAGCAGTTTACCGGGACTCTACTCCTACGAGCAGTACTTC. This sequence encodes CASSLPGLYSYEQYF.